This is a list of T cell receptor beta chains from one sample in a study of naive and memory T cell subsets. A single record per CDR3 protein comes from TCRdb applying MiXCR to the UMI-ligation and nested PCR reads. The repertoire includes about 120,000 distinct CDR3 sequences, roughly 36% of them detected once, and about 0.85% sits in the top ten. Specimen: central memory CD4+ T cells from blood. The source of these receptors is a human donor in good health. CDR3s include the opening cysteine and the closing phenylalanine or tryptophan. D genes are given only for firm matches. Size is stated for part of the rows, as once, few or many counts, or as a class when the clone is expanded.

len	abundance	v_gene	d_gene	j_gene	CDR3nt	CDR3aa
14	-	TRBV6-6	-	TRBJ1-1	TGTGCCAGCAGTTCTGGAAGATCTGTCACTGAAGCTTTCTTT	CASSSGRSVTEAFF
16	-	TRBV7-9	TRBD2	TRBJ2-7	TGTGCCAGCAGCCCGCTGACTAGCGGGGGGTCTCGAGAGCAGTACTTC	CASSPLTSGGSREQYF
15	-	TRBV29-1	-	TRBJ2-7	TGCAGCGTATGCCTGTTAGCGGATGCCTCCTACGAGCAGTACTTC	CSVCLLADASYEQYF
15	few	TRBV7-2	-	TRBJ2-1	TGTGCCAGCAGCTTATTGGGGGCATACAACAATGAGCAGTTCTTC	CASSLLGAYNNEQFF
14	-	TRBV29-1	-	TRBJ1-1	TGCAGCGTTGAGCTGGGCGGGGGTGGAACTGAAGCTTTCTTT	CSVELGGGGTEAFF
12	once	TRBV30	-	TRBJ2-7	TGTGCCTGGAGTGTAACAAGGTACGAGCAGTACTTC	CAWSVTRYEQYF
17	few	TRBV15	-	TRBJ1-5	TGTGCCACCAGCAGCAAGTGGGAAGATGCGTTGAATCAGCCCCAGCATTTT	CATSSKWEDALNQPQHF
14	-	TRBV20-1	-	TRBJ1-2	TGCAGTGCTAGAAAGACAGGTGGGGCGGAAGGCTACACCTTC	CSARKTGGAEGYTF
16	-	TRBV11-2	-	TRBJ2-1	TGTGCCAGCAGCTTCCCTTTCGGGAGCTCCTACAATGAGCAGTTCTTC	CASSFPFGSSYNEQFF
19	-	TRBV7-9	TRBD1	TRBJ2-7	TGTGCCAGCAGCTTATGGGGTCTCCTGGGACAGGCCTCCTCATACGAGCAGTACTTC	CASSLWGLLGQASSYEQYF
14	-	TRBV6-1	TRBD2	TRBJ2-1	TGTGCCAGCAGTGTCCTAGCGGGCATCAATGAGCAGTTCTTC	CASSVLAGINEQFF
17	few	TRBV11-2	TRBD2	TRBJ2-7	TGTGCCAGCGCAGCCAAATTGAGACTAGCGGGTGCCCACGAGCAGTACTTC	CASAAKLRLAGAHEQYF
16	many	TRBV5-1	-	TRBJ2-1	TGCGCCAGCAGCTTGGCCCCCCAACAGGGAGACAATGAGCAGTTCTTC	CASSLAPQQGDNEQFF
15	-	TRBV12-3/TRBV12-4	-	TRBJ2-1	TGTGCCAGCAGTTCCAGGGCGGGACTCCTAAATGAGCAGTTCTTC	CASSSRAGLLNEQFF
13	few	TRBV28	-	TRBJ1-5	TGTGCCAGCATCGGAGGGGTTGGTCAGCCCCAGCATTTT	CASIGGVGQPQHF
17	few	TRBV11-2	TRBD1	TRBJ2-1	TGTGCCAGCAGCTTAGTAGCGACCGGGACAGGGTCTACTGAGCAGTTCTTC	CASSLVATGTGSTEQFF
15	once	TRBV7-3	-	TRBJ2-3	TGTGCCAGCAGCCTTCAAGCGGTTAGCACAGATACGCAGTATTTT	CASSLQAVSTDTQYF
16	-	TRBV7-6	-	TRBJ2-1	TGTGCCAGCAGCTTAGGGACAGGGCGGGGGAACAATGAGCAGTTCTTC	CASSLGTGRGNNEQFF
16	many	TRBV7-2	TRBD1	TRBJ2-5	TGTGCCAGCAGCTTAGCGGGACAGGGGGTGTTAGAGACCCAGTACTTC	CASSLAGQGVLETQYF
15	few	TRBV15	-	TRBJ1-5	TGTGCCACCAGCAGAGATGTACAACGGAATCAGCCCCAGCATTTT	CATSRDVQRNQPQHF
17	few	TRBV11-2	TRBD2	TRBJ2-1	TGTGCCAGCAGCTTTCTTTCTGGGACTAGCGGGAGTCATGAGCAGTTCTTC	CASSFLSGTSGSHEQFF
17	few	TRBV5-1	TRBD1	TRBJ2-6	TGCGCCAGCAGCTTTGGAGGACAGGCGACTGGGGCCAACGTCCTGACTTTC	CASSFGGQATGANVLTF
17	-	TRBV11-2	-	TRBJ2-1	TGTGCCAGCAGCTTAGTACCCAGGACAGTTAGGAAGAATGAGCAGTTCTTC	CASSLVPRTVRKNEQFF
14	few	TRBV18	-	TRBJ2-2	TGTGCCAGCTCACCAGGACAGAACACCGGGGAGCTGTTTTTT	CASSPGQNTGELFF
16	-	TRBV6-6	-	TRBJ1-3	TGTGCCAGCACCTCCTCGGACACGGGCCCTGGAAACACCATATATTTT	CASTSSDTGPGNTIYF
15	-	TRBV9	TRBD2	TRBJ2-1	TGTGCCAGCAGCGTAGGGGGCGGGAGGGCGCATGAGCAGTTCTTC	CASSVGGGRAHEQFF
15	-	TRBV5-5	TRBD2	TRBJ2-3	TGTGCCAGCAGCGTACTAGCGGGGGGCACAGATACGCAGTATTTT	CASSVLAGGTDTQYF
15	-	TRBV20-1	TRBD2	TRBJ2-1	TGCAGTGCTAGGCCTAGCGGGAAGACCTACAATGAGCAGTTCTTC	CSARPSGKTYNEQFF
16	-	TRBV5-4	-	TRBJ2-1	TGTGCCAGCAGCCCCGGCGGGCAAAACTCCTACAATGAGCAGTTCTTC	CASSPGGQNSYNEQFF
15	few	TRBV28	TRBD2	TRBJ2-1	TGTGCCAGCAAGGCCCCGGGAGGGTCCTACAATGAGCAGTTCTTC	CASKAPGGSYNEQFF
16	-	TRBV19	-	TRBJ2-1	TGTGCCAGTAGTGTCAACAGGGCCCCCTCCTACAATGAGCAGTTCTTC	CASSVNRAPSYNEQFF
15	-	TRBV5-1	-	TRBJ2-4	TGCGCCAGCAGCTTAGGGGCCAAGGCCAAAAACATTCAGTACTTC	CASSLGAKAKNIQYF
14	-	TRBV5-1	-	TRBJ2-1	TGCGCCTCTTCCCCGGGCCGACTTCTCGATGAGCAGTTCTTC	CASSPGRLLDEQFF
16	few	TRBV9	-	TRBJ2-5	TGTGCCAGCAGCGATGAGTGGGCGGGGGCTGGGGAGACCCAGTACTTC	CASSDEWAGAGETQYF
14	-	TRBV5-4	-	TRBJ2-3	TGTGCCAGCAGCCCCCGGACCGCTCTTGATACGCAGTATTTT	CASSPRTALDTQYF
17	-	TRBV28	TRBD1	TRBJ1-5	TGTGCCAGCAGTCCCTTCGCCGGGACAGGGGGTAATCAGCCCCAGCATTTT	CASSPFAGTGGNQPQHF
14	-	TRBV29-1	-	TRBJ2-6	TGCAGCGTTGGTTCAGGGACTGGGGCCAACGTCCTGACTTTC	CSVGSGTGANVLTF
15	-	TRBV19	-	TRBJ2-2	TGTGCCAGTAGTATAGATCGGAGGGCCGGCGGGGAGCTGTTTTTT	CASSIDRRAGGELFF
13	few	TRBV20-1	TRBD1	TRBJ2-1	TGCAGTACACGATTCCTCGACAGGGATGAGCAGTTCTTC	CSTRFLDRDEQFF
14	many	TRBV5-1	TRBD1	TRBJ2-7	TGCGCCAGCAGCCTCCGTGACAGGGTGGGCGAGCAGTACTTC	CASSLRDRVGEQYF
15	-	TRBV29-1	TRBD2	TRBJ2-1	TGCAGCGTTGAGAAAACTAGCGGGAGTGGCAATGAGCAGTTCTTC	CSVEKTSGSGNEQFF
17	-	TRBV7-9	-	TRBJ1-3	TGTGCCAGCAGCTCAACTCTGCAGGGACCGACCGGAAACACCATATATTTT	CASSSTLQGPTGNTIYF
11	few	TRBV20-1	-	TRBJ2-5	TGCAGTGCTACGCTTCAAGAGACCCAGTACTTC	CSATLQETQYF
15	-	TRBV6-2/TRBV6-3	TRBD1	TRBJ2-5	TGTGCCAGCACCCGACAGGGGGCTTCTGTAGAGACCCAGTACTTC	CASTRQGASVETQYF
15	few	TRBV6-6	-	TRBJ2-1	TGTGCCAGCAGTAACCAGGGGCAGCGGGACCTTGAGCAGTTCTTC	CASSNQGQRDLEQFF
13	many	TRBV29-1	TRBD1	TRBJ1-5	TGCAGCGTCGGAGGACAGGGGGGTCAGCCCCAGCATTTT	CSVGGQGGQPQHF
15	few	TRBV18	-	TRBJ2-1	TGTGCCAGCTCACCACCTCAGGGTTCCTACAATGAGCAGTTCTTC	CASSPPQGSYNEQFF
13	few	TRBV20-1	-	TRBJ1-5	TGCAGTGCTAGAGCGGGTAGGGGTCAGCCCCAGCATTTT	CSARAGRGQPQHF
14	-	TRBV5-1	-	TRBJ2-3	TGCGCCAGCAGCTTAGACGCCGGCACAGATACGCAGTATTTT	CASSLDAGTDTQYF
14	few	TRBV28	-	TRBJ1-5	TGTGCCAGCAGAAGGATGGGGGGTAATCAGCCCCAGCATTTT	CASRRMGGNQPQHF
13	-	TRBV10-3	-	TRBJ2-1	TGTGCCATCATGACAGAGAAAAACAATGAGCAGTTCTTC	CAIMTEKNNEQFF
13	once	TRBV30	-	TRBJ1-2	TGTGCCTGGACCCCGACGGACGGCTATGGCTACACCTTC	CAWTPTDGYGYTF
11	-	TRBV7-4	-	TRBJ2-3	TGTGCCTGGGGGGACCCAGATACGCAGTATTTT	CAWGDPDTQYF